The 14 T cell receptor beta chains below all came from one sample that was sequenced in a study of PD-1 blockade in classical Hodgkin lymphoma. The method was immunoSEQ multiplex PCR; TCRdb's version includes in-frame clones alone and lacks a portion of them. The repertoire holds some 39,000 clones, with approximately 91% as singletons. Every one of the patients relapsed after autologous stem cell transplantation (brentuximab vedotin exposure was variable). The source was peripheral blood mononuclear cells (PBMCs), collected at baseline. These receptors were obtained from a human donor with classical Hodgkin lymphoma.

V gene TRBV9 combines with J gene TRBJ2-1; D remains ambiguous. CDR1 SGDLS and CDR2 YYNGEE come from the germline V gene. The V end lost 0 bases, the J end lost 7 bases, and 8 bases lay between the germline ends. The CDR3 runs to 13 residues. CDR3 region: CASSVEDGNEQFF. DNA of the CDR3: TGTGCCAGCAGCGTAGAAGACGGGAATGAGCAGTTCTTC. Variable domain in full (rest from reference TRBV9 and TRBJ2-1): DSGVTQTPKHLITATGQRVTLRCSPRSGDLSVYWYQQSLDQGLQFLIQYYNGEERAKGNILERFSAQQFPDLHSELNLSSLELGDSALYFCASSVEDGNEQFFGPGTRLTVL.

This sequence joins TRBV5-4 and TRBJ2-7; 8 bases map to TRBD2. Germline-derived CDR1 and CDR2 are SGHNT and YYREEE (reference sequence). With V trimmed by 4 bases and J by 6 bases, 12 bases remained unmatched. This CDR3 has 15 amino acids. CDR3 DNA sequence: TGTGCCAGCAGCCCGGGGGGGCGGGAGAGAAGCGAGCAGTACTTC. It encodes CASSPGGRERSEQYF.

The chain recombines TRBV27 with TRBJ1-3, with a tentative D call TRBD1 (5 bases). The V gene lost 0 bases and the J gene lost 0 bases, with 12 bases spanning the gap. CDR1 is MNHEY, CDR2 SMNVEV, per germline (reference sequence). The CDR3 has 17 residues. CDR3 nucleotides: TGTGCCAGCAGTTTATCTGGCAGGGCCCTCTCTGGAAACACCATATATTTT. Translated, it gives CASSLSGRALSGNTIYF.

The chain combines TRBV29-1 with TRBJ2-1, with D possibly TRBD2 on 6 matching bases. The ends were cut back, 5 bases at V and 8 bases at J, with 13 bases in the middle. The CDR3 sequence is 12 residues long. Germline CDR1 reads SQVTM; CDR2 reads ANQGSEA. The DNA for the CDR3 is TGCAGCGTTCCCTTCCGGGAGTATGAGCAGTTCTTC. This encodes CSVPFREYEQFF.

This clone was recorded only once. The rearrangement links TRBV6-5 to TRBJ2-2; D gene uncertain. V lost 6 bases, J lost 0 bases, and 5 bases lay in between. The CDR3 has 13 amino acids. Germline CDR1 is MNHEY and CDR2 is SVGAGI. The CDR3 region has the DNA TGTGCCAGCAGACTACCGAACACCGGGGAGCTGTTTTTT. It translates to CASRLPNTGELFF.

This clone has a handful of counts. The gene calls are TRBV6-5 and TRBJ1-1; D is unclear. Trimming removed 3 bases at V and 4 bases at J, with 9 bases between. CDR1 MNHEY and CDR2 SVGAGI come from the germline V gene. The CDR3 length is 13 residues. CDR3 region: CASSYSHGTEAFF. CDR3 bases: TGTGCCAGCAGTTATTCCCACGGCACTGAAGCTTTCTTT.

This chain connects TRBV28 to TRBJ2-7, with D maybe TRBD2 (6 bases). Germline-derived CDR1 and CDR2 are MDHEN and SYDVKM. V dropped 10 bases and J dropped 7 bases, with 29 bases sitting between them. CDR3 length: 16 residues. CDR3 sequence (DNA): TGTGCCACCATCCCCTCAACCCCGGGAGATCCCTGGGAGCAGTACTTC. Translation gives CATIPSTPGDPWEQYF.

This clone was seen a single time. The chain has TRBV6-6 and TRBJ1-1; 7 nucleotides match TRBD1. The CDR3 spans 15 residues. Germline lookup yields CDR1 MNHNY and CDR2 SVGAGI (reference sequence). V was clipped by 5 bases and J by 1 base; unmatched bases: 7. In DNA, the CDR3 is TGTGCCAGCAGTATAACGGGACAGAGGAACACTGAAGCTTTCTTT. Its translation is CASSITGQRNTEAFF.

The chain recombines TRBV11-1 with TRBJ2-7; unclear D gene. In germline, CDR1 is SGHAT, CDR2 FQDESV (reference sequence). Between the trimmed V and J ends, which lost 6 bases and 3 bases, there was a span of 6 bases. This CDR3 contains 11 residues. Here the CDR3 DNA reads TGTGCCAGCAGAGAAGGCTACGAGCAGTACTTC. This encodes CASREGYEQYF. Based on the CDR3 plus reference TRBV11-1 and TRBJ2-7, the full variable domain is EAEVAQSPRYKITEKSQAVAFWCDPISGHATLYWYRQILGQGPELLVQFQDESVVDDSQLPKDRFSAERLKGVDSTLKIQPAELGDSAMYLCASREGYEQYFGPGTRLTVT.

The chain is built from TRBV7-9 and TRBJ2-3; D might be TRBD1 (5 bases). Germline values: CDR1 SEHNR, CDR2 FQNEAQ (reference sequence). This CDR3 region has 14 residues. The V gene lost 5 bases and the J gene lost 0 bases, with 9 bases spanning the gap. The CDR3 is CASSQQVSTDTQYF. The CDR3 region has the DNA TGTGCCAGCAGCCAACAGGTTAGCACAGATACGCAGTATTTT.

The chain joins TRBV21-1 to TRBJ2-5; the table assigns TRBD2, which was not confirmed against the DNA. TRBV21-1 is classified as a pseudogene. This CDR3 is built from 20 residues. The DNA of the CDR3 is TGTGCCAGCAGCAGTAGACAGGGGGTCTGGCGGGAGGGCCGTTGGGAGACCCAGTACTTC. Its translation: CASSSRQGVWREGRWETQYF.

V usage is TRBV18 and J usage is TRBJ1-3; D ambiguous. Germline CDR1 KGHSH, CDR2 LQKENI. Trimming removed 6 bases at V and 4 bases at J, with 10 bases between. The CDR3 loop spans 13 amino acids. The CDR3 nucleotides read TGTGCCAGCTCGCCTTATTCGGGAAACACCATATATTTT. Protein: CASSPYSGNTIYF. The variable domain in full, with the rest retrieved from reference TRBV18 and TRBJ1-3, is NAGVMQNPRHLVRRRGQEARLRCSPMKGHSHVYWYRQLPEEGLKFMVYLQKENIIDESGMPKERFSAEFPKEGPSILRIQQVVRGDSAAYFCASSPYSGNTIYFGEGSWLTVV.

This chain uses TRBV6-6 with TRBJ2-2; D is unclear. The CDR3 totals 14 residues. V was cut by 0 bases and J by 4 bases, with 6 bases left in between. Per germline, CDR1 MNHNY and CDR2 SVGAGI (reference sequence). The CDR3 region has the DNA TGTGCCAGCAGTTACTCAAGCGCCACCGGGGAGCTGTTTTTT. Translating it yields CASSYSSATGELFF.

The chain uses TRBV19 and TRBJ2-7, with D tentatively TRBD2 (6 bases). Germline V gene lookup returns CDR1 LNHDA and CDR2 SQIVND (reference sequence). CDR3 length equals 13 residues. V gave up 6 bases and J gave up 1 base, with 10 bases separating them. This CDR3 is CASSPTRSYEQYF. The CDR3 region has the DNA TGTGCCAGTAGCCCGACTAGATCCTACGAGCAGTACTTC. Together with reference TRBV19 and TRBJ2-7, the CDR3 gives the full variable domain: DGGITQSPKYLFRKEGQNVTLSCEQNLNHDAMYWYRQDPGQGLRLIYYSQIVNDFQKGDIAEGYSVSREKKESFPLTVTSAQKNPTAFYLCASSPTRSYEQYFGPGTRLTVT.